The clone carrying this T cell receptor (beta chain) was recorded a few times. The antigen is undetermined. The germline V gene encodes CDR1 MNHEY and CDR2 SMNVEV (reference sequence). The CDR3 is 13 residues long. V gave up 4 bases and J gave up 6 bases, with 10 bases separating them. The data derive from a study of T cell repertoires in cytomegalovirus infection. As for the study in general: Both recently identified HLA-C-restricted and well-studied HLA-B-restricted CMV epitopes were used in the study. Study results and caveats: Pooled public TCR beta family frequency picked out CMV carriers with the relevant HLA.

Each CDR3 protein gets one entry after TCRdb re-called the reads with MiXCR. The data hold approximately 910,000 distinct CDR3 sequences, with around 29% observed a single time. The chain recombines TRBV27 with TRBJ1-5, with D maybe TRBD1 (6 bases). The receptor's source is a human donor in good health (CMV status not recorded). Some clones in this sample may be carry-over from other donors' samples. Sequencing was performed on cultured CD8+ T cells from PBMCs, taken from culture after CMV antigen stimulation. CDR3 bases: TGTGCCAGCAGTTCGATAGGGGGTCAGCCCCAGCATTTT. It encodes CASSSIGGQPQHF.